The clone carrying this TCR beta chain came up many times. Its specificity is unknown. The study made its TCR cDNA through 5'RACE template switching. That step introduced a universal primer site along with UMIs. TCRdb re-analysed the 5' RACE reads in MiXCR, keeping a single row per CDR3 protein. This sample yields 300,000 to 400,000 distinct CDR3 sequences, of which under 5% are seen a single time; approximately 25% belongs to the top ten. From germline, CDR1 is SEHNR and CDR2 FQNEAQ (reference sequence). V lost 5 bases, J lost 4 bases, and 14 bases lay in between. The CDR3 loop spans 14 amino acids. This specimen belongs to a study of T cells after yellow fever vaccination. Study results and limitations: Post-booster repertoires contained most primary-vaccination clones again (approximately 95% CD4, approximately 88% CD8). The CD4 and CD8 compartments had a small share of their clonotypes in common. Abundant contaminating clonotypes from the bulk population could appear in FACS-sorted repertoires.

This sequence originates from a man aged 18 to 30 who received the YFV17D yellow fever vaccine. The chain employs TRBV7-9 and TRBJ1-2; D possibly corresponds to TRBD1 (6 bases). The source material was PBMCs, sampled 5 days after the yellow fever booster vaccination. In DNA form, the CDR3 reads TGTGCCAGCAGCGGGCTGGGACAACGCTATGGCTACACCTTC. Its translation is CASSGLGQRYGYTF.